Below are 12 T cell receptor beta chains sequenced from a single sample in a study of T cell responses to AZD1222 COVID-19 vaccine. Generated by immunoSEQ multiplex PCR, the TCRdb table keeps only in-frame clones and is missing some. The table records over 100,000 clones, 89% of them present only once. This material consisted of peripheral blood, taken on day 0 of AZD1222 vaccination. All receptors come from an adult in good health.

The chain uses TRBV5-1 and TRBJ2-3, with D perhaps matching TRBD2 (5 bases). The CDR3 is made up of 14 amino acids. CDR1 and CDR2 from the germline V gene are SGHRS and YFSETQ. Trimming cost V 1 base and J 11 bases, with 17 bases left between them. CDR3 in amino acids: CASSLKEVKEKQYF. The CDR3 nucleotides read TGCGCCAGCAGCTTGAAGGAGGTAAAAGAGAAGCAGTATTTT.

The count of this clone is one. The rearrangement uses TRBV7-6 and TRBJ2-1; 10 nucleotides agree with TRBD2. The CDR3 has 17 residues. Losses at the gene ends were 1 base for V and 3 bases for J; bases not matched to a gene: 6. Germline-derived CDR1 and CDR2 are SGHVS and FNYEAQ. In DNA form, the CDR3 reads TGTGCCAGCAGCTTAGTCGTAGCGGGGGGTTTCTACAATGAGCAGTTCTTC. Amino acids: CASSLVVAGGFYNEQFF.

This clone was seen more than once but under ten times. The J gene is TRBJ1-2, the V gene TRBV6-5, with 9 bases aligning to TRBD1. CDR1 is MNHEY and CDR2 is SVGAGI in the germline V gene. CDR3 length: 15 residues. V gave up 7 bases and J gave up 3 bases; unmatched junction bases: 9. The CDR3 sequence: CASMEGQGSYYGYTF. As DNA, the CDR3 is TGTGCCAGCATGGAAGGACAGGGGTCTTACTATGGCTACACCTTC.

A few counts support this clone. This rearrangement joins TRBV28 to TRBJ1-5; D is unresolved. CDR1 MDHEN and CDR2 SYDVKM come from the germline V gene. The CDR3 consists of 11 residues. Trimming took 6 bases from V and 9 from J, leaving 9 bases between them. The CDR3 spells CASSPRGPQHF. CDR3 nucleotides: TGTGCCAGCAGCCCCCGGGGGCCCCAGCATTTT.

The V gene is TRBV19, the J gene TRBJ2-2, with D perhaps TRBD1 or TRBD2 (7 bases each). Germline V gene lookup returns CDR1 LNHDA and CDR2 SQIVND (reference sequence). This CDR3 contains 14 residues. Trimming stripped 5 bases from V and 3 bases from J, with 10 bases between. The CDR3 nucleotides read TGTGCCAGTAGTCAGGGGGGGGACACCGGGGAGCTGTTTTTT. Residues: CASSQGGDTGELFF.

The chain joins TRBV2 to TRBJ1-2; D possibly corresponds to TRBD1 (5 bases). Germline V gene sequence: CDR1 SNHLY, CDR2 FYNNEI. The CDR3 has 14 amino acids. V was shortened by 8 bases and J by 4 bases, with 17 bases between the two germline ends. This CDR3 reads CASRRENGGYGYTF. CDR3 nucleotides: TGTGCCAGCCGAAGGGAAAACGGGGGCTATGGCTACACCTTC.

J is TRBJ2-5 and V is TRBV6-2 or TRBV6-3; D is perhaps TRBD1 or TRBD2 (6 bases each). Germline CDR1 is MNHEY and CDR2 is SVGEGT. Between the trimmed V and J ends, which lost 0 bases and 5 bases, there was a span of 10 bases. The CDR3 runs to 14 residues. The CDR3 sequence is CASSYSGGGETQYF. The CDR3 coding sequence is TGTGCCAGCAGTTACTCGGGGGGCGGGGAGACCCAGTACTTC.

The chain recombines TRBV9 with TRBJ2-1, with 9 bases aligning to TRBD2. CDR3 length equals 18 residues. V dropped 0 bases and J dropped 8; count of bases not matched to a gene: 15. Germline V gives CDR1 SGDLS, CDR2 YYNGEE. DNA for the CDR3: TGTGCCAGCAGCGTAGTGCCCACCGGTGCGGGGGGGCAGTATGAGCAGTTCTTC. It translates to CASSVVPTGAGGQYEQFF.

The chain carries TRBV29-1 and TRBJ2-5; D is possibly TRBD2 (6 bases). CDR3 length: 12 residues. Germline V gene lookup returns CDR1 SQVTM and CDR2 ANQGSEA. With 5 bases removed from V and 5 bases from J, the gap between germline ends came to 12 bases. In DNA, the CDR3 is TGCAGCGTTCGGCAGGCGGGGGAGACCCAGTACTTC. It yields the protein CSVRQAGETQYF.

This rearrangement joins TRBV6-5 to TRBJ1-4; 8 bases map to TRBD1. Trimming removed 2 bases from V and 6 bases from J; junction bases left unmatched: 5. Germline V gives CDR1 MNHEY, CDR2 SVGAGI. The CDR3 has 15 amino acids. The CDR3, as DNA: TGTGCCAGCAGTTACCAGGACAGGGTGCATGAAAAACTGTTTTTT. Translation: CASSYQDRVHEKLFF.

The rearrangement joins TRBV6-6 to TRBJ2-1; D unclear. V lost 6 bases and J lost 5, with 5 bases in between. The CDR3 is 11 amino acids. Germline V gives CDR1 MNHNY, CDR2 SVGAGI (reference sequence). CDR3 sequence reads: CASSLNNEQFF. For the CDR3, the DNA is TGTGCCAGCAGCCTAAACAATGAGCAGTTCTTC.

The chain carries TRBV19 and TRBJ2-2, with D tentatively TRBD1 (5 bases). V lost 6 bases and J lost 1, with 12 bases in between. This CDR3 region has 15 residues. From germline, CDR1 is LNHDA and CDR2 SQIVND (reference sequence). The CDR3 DNA follows: TGTGCCAGTAGGAATACTCAGGGGAACACCGGGGAGCTGTTTTTT. This gives the protein CASRNTQGNTGELFF. Drawing the rest from reference TRBV19 and TRBJ2-2, the complete variable domain is DGGITQSPKYLFRKEGQNVTLSCEQNLNHDAMYWYRQDPGQGLRLIYYSQIVNDFQKGDIAEGYSVSREKKESFPLTVTSAQKNPTAFYLCASRNTQGNTGELFFGEGSRLTVL.